A single sample is the source of the 16 T cell receptor beta chains below, sequenced in a study of control samples from healthy donors and cancer patients. The assay was immunoSEQ multiplex PCR, and TCRdb's table has in-frame clones only and misses some. Of around 180,000 clones in the sample, 75% to 95% were seen once. The sequencing input was blood. Receptors originate from a woman in her forties in good health.

As to this clone: One end of the junction does not line up with germline, which may come from a read error. The rearrangement joins TRBV5-1 to TRBJ1-2; 7 bases are shared with TRBD1. This CDR3 contains 12 residues. The germline gives CDR1 SGHRS, CDR2 YFSETQ. The CDR3, as DNA: TGCGCCAGCAGCTTGGACAACAGGGGCTATACCTTC. It encodes CASSLDNRGYTF.

The chain joins TRBV5-1 to TRBJ2-5; perhaps TRBD1 as D (6 bases). CDR1 and CDR2 (germline): SGHRS, YFSETQ. The CDR3 is made up of 13 amino acids. The V gene lost 5 bases and the J gene lost 2 bases, with 10 bases spanning the gap. The CDR3 is CASSIQGQETQYF. The CDR3 nucleotides are TGCGCCAGCAGTATACAGGGACAAGAGACCCAGTACTTC.

Written as DNA, the CDR3 is TGTGCCAGCAGTTACGGGCAAGAGAACACTGAAGCTTTCTTT. Its translation: CASSYGQENTEAFF. The chain carries TRBV6-5 and TRBJ1-1; D remains unclear. There are 14 residues in the CDR3. V lost 2 bases, J lost 1 base, and 8 bases lay in between. The germline CDR1 and CDR2 sequences are MNHEY and SVGAGI.

The V call is TRBV4-1, the J call TRBJ1-1; D perhaps matches TRBD1 (5 bases). The CDR3 length is 14 residues. The germline gives CDR1 MGHRA, CDR2 YSYEKL. V was shortened by 2 bases and J by 5 bases, with 12 bases between the two germline ends. The DNA of the CDR3 is TGCGCCAGCAGCCAATTGGGGGTCTGGACTGAAGCTTTCTTT. Translation gives CASSQLGVWTEAFF.

The chain combines TRBV12-3 or TRBV12-4 with TRBJ2-1, with a weak D call TRBD1 (5 bases). The CDR3 extends over 13 amino acids. Trimming cost V 0 bases and J 8 bases, with 8 bases left between them. CDR3 DNA sequence: TGTGCCAGCAGTTTAGCAGGGGTCCATGAGCAGTTCTTC. Translated: CASSLAGVHEQFF.

This clone has only a few counts. The rearrangement uses TRBV7-9 and TRBJ2-6, with D uncertain. The CDR3 sequence is 18 residues long. With 2 bases removed from V and 1 base from J, the gap between germline ends came to 15 bases. Germline CDR1 is SEHNR and CDR2 is FQNEAQ (reference sequence). The CDR3 protein is CASSLYTVSLSGANVLTF. The CDR3 nucleotides are TGTGCCAGCAGCTTATATACAGTCTCCCTATCTGGGGCCAACGTCCTGACTTTC. Complete variable domain (other parts from reference TRBV7-9 and TRBJ2-6): DTGVSQNPRHKITKRGQNVTFRCDPISEHNRLYWYRQTLGQGPEFLTYFQNEAQLEKSRLLSDRFSAERPKGSFSTLEIQRTEQGDSAMYLCASSLYTVSLSGANVLTFGAGSRLTVL.

The rearrangement links TRBV10-3 to TRBJ1-2, with D uncertain. CDR3 length equals 13 residues. Looked up from germline, CDR1 is ENHRY and CDR2 is SYGVKD. Trimming took off 9 bases at V and 8 bases at J, with 19 bases between the two ends. The CDR3 DNA sequence: TGTGCCATTGGAACACCACCGAGCTCCGGCTACACCTTC. As protein: CAIGTPPSSGYTF.

The chain carries TRBV27 and TRBJ1-2; the D gene is possibly TRBD1 (6 bases). The CDR3 runs 14 residues. Germline CDR1 and CDR2: MNHEY and SMNVEV (reference sequence). V was clipped by 6 bases and J by 0 bases, with 11 bases between them. This CDR3 is CASSSGASNYGYTF. The CDR3, as DNA: TGTGCCAGCAGCTCAGGGGCCTCTAACTATGGCTACACCTTC.

The chain employs TRBV4-1 and TRBJ1-2, with a possible D match to TRBD1 (5 bases). Per the germline V gene, CDR1 is MGHRA and CDR2 is YSYEKL. With 1 base removed from V and 2 bases from J, the gap between germline ends came to 17 bases. CDR3 size: 17 residues. The CDR3 region is CASSQVTGYLANYGYTF. As DNA, the CDR3 is TGCGCCAGCAGCCAAGTTACAGGTTACCTAGCAAACTATGGCTACACCTTC.

This clone was found once. The CDR3 nucleotides read TGTGCCAGCAGTTTGGGAGGGAGATATCAGCCCCAGCATTTT. This translates into CASSLGGRYQPQHF. The chain combines TRBV27 with TRBJ1-5; unclear D gene. Per the germline V gene, CDR1 is MNHEY and CDR2 is SMNVEV (reference sequence). V dropped 3 bases and J dropped 5 bases, with 11 bases sitting between them. This CDR3 contains 14 residues.

The chain links TRBV5-1 to TRBJ2-1, with a tentative D call TRBD1 (6 bases). V lost 3 bases and J lost 8, with 18 bases in between. The CDR3 loop spans 15 amino acids. Germline-derived CDR1 and CDR2 are SGHRS and YFSETQ. CDR3 region: CASSYEVAGADEQFF. CDR3 sequence (DNA): TGCGCCAGCAGCTATGAGGTAGCAGGGGCCGATGAGCAGTTCTTC.

The genes are TRBV2 and TRBJ2-7, with a weak D call TRBD2 (6 bases). CDR3 length: 18 amino acids. CDR1 SNHLY and CDR2 FYNNEI come from the germline V gene. V lost 2 bases and J lost 2, with 22 bases in between. The CDR3 DNA is TGTGCCAGCAGTGAATTGGGTCCCTGGTCGACTAGTACCTACGAGCAGTACTTC. This gives the protein CASSELGPWSTSTYEQYF.

The chain employs TRBV20-1 and TRBJ1-4; 7 bases fit TRBD1. Trimming took 0 bases from V and 14 from J; bases not matched to a gene: 3. This CDR3 spans 11 amino acids. Per germline, CDR1 DFQATT and CDR2 SNEGSKA (reference sequence). Written as DNA, the CDR3 is TGCAGTGCTAGAGAGTCAGGGGGGCTGTTTTTT. It is translated as CSARESGGLFF.

This chain connects TRBV4-2 to TRBJ2-7; TRBD2 aligns across 11 bases. This CDR3 region has 15 residues. The V and J ends lost 3 bases and 1 base, in that order; junction bases with no gene match: 2. The germline V gene has CDR1 LGHNA and CDR2 YNFKEQ. The CDR3 protein is CASSQTSGESYEQYF. The CDR3 DNA reads TGTGCCAGCAGCCAGACTAGCGGGGAATCCTACGAGCAGTACTTC.

This rearrangement joins TRBV5-1 to TRBJ2-3; unclear D gene. CDR1 is SGHRS, CDR2 YFSETQ, per germline. The CDR3 sequence is 13 residues long. V lost 0 bases and J lost 2, with 4 bases in between. Here the CDR3 reads CASSLEYTDTQYF. In DNA form, the CDR3 reads TGCGCCAGCAGCTTGGAATACACAGATACGCAGTATTTT.

This chain uses TRBV7-9 with TRBJ2-5; D call uncertain. Trimming pared 3 bases from V and 2 bases from J, leaving 4 bases between. This CDR3 has 12 residues. Germline CDR1 reads SEHNR; CDR2 reads FQNEAQ (reference sequence). In DNA form, the CDR3 reads TGTGCCAGCAGCTTGGGTCAAGAGACCCAGTACTTC. Its protein product is CASSLGQETQYF.